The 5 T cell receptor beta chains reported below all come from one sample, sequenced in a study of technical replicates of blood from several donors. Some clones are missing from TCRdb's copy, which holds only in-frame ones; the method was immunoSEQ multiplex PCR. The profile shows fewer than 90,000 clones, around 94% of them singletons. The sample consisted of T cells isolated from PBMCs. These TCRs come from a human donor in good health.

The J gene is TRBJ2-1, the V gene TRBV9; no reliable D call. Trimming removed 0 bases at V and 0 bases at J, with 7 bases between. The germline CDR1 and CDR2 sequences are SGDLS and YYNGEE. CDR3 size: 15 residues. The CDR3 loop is CASSVVRSSYNEQFF. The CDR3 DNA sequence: TGTGCCAGCAGCGTAGTGCGGAGCTCCTACAATGAGCAGTTCTTC.

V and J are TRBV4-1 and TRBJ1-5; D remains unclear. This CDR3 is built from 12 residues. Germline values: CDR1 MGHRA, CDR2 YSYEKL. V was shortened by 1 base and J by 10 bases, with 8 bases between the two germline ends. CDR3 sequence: CASSQARGPQHF. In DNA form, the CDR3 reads TGCGCCAGCAGCCAAGCACGGGGACCCCAGCATTTT.

The CDR3 sequence is CASSLGTGSPGELFF. The CDR3, as DNA: TGTGCCAGCAGCTTGGGGACAGGGTCGCCCGGGGAGCTGTTTTTT. The chain is built from TRBV11-2 and TRBJ2-2; the match to TRBD1 covers 9 bases. The CDR3 extends over 15 amino acids. Germline lookup yields CDR1 SGHAT and CDR2 FQNNGV. Trimming removed 3 bases from V and 6 bases from J; junction bases left unmatched: 5.

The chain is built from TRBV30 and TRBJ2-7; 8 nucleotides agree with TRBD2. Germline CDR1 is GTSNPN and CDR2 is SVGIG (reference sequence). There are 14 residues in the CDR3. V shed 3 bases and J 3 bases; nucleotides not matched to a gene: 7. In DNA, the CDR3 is TGTGCCTGGAGCGTCAGCGGGAGATTCTACGAGCAGTACTTC. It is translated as CAWSVSGRFYEQYF.

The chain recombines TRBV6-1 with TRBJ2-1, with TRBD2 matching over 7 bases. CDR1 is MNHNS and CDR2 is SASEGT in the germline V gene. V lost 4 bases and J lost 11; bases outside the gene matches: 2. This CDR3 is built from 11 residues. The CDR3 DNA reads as TGTGCCAGCAGTGGGGGGGGACAGCAGTTCTTC. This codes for CASSGGGQQFF.